A single sample gave rise to the 7 T cell receptor beta chains below, sequenced in a study of T cell repertoires in cytomegalovirus infection. TCRdb analysed the reads with MiXCR anew, one entry per CDR3 protein. This sample has around 300,000 distinct CDR3 sequences, with 25% found just once. Which antigens these TCRs recognize remains unknown. The input for sequencing was cultured PBMCs, taken from culture after CMV antigen stimulation. These receptors originate from a human donor in good health (CMV status not recorded). Some clones in this sample may be carry-over from other donors' samples.

This clonotype was found a few times. V gene TRBV24-1 combines with J gene TRBJ2-1, with 7 bases aligning to TRBD2. The CDR3 sequence is 12 residues long. J gave up 7 bases and V 9 bases, and 5 bases lay outside the gene matches. CDR1 is KGHDR, CDR2 SFDVKD, per germline. The CDR3, as DNA: TGTGCCACCGGGAGGGCCAGGAATGAGCAGTTCTTC. Translation: CATGRARNEQFF.

J is TRBJ2-3 and V is TRBV11-3; D is undetermined. V lost 1 base to trimming and J lost 0 bases, with 8 bases between them. The length of the CDR3 is 15 residues. Germline CDR1 reads SGHNT; CDR2 reads YENEEA. CDR3 DNA sequence: TGTGCCAGCAGCTTAGGTGTGTCTAGCACAGATACGCAGTATTTT. As protein: CASSLGVSSTDTQYF.

Turning to this clonotype: This sequence may be a read error, since a much larger clone differs from it by one base. The chain links TRBV6-2 or TRBV6-3 to TRBJ2-3; possibly TRBD2 for D (6 bases). Trimming took 4 bases from V and 0 from J, leaving 14 bases between them. Germline V CDR1 and CDR2: MNHEY, SVGEGT. CDR3 length: 16 amino acids. The CDR3 sequence: CASSLRLEGSTDTQYF. CDR3 in DNA: TGTGCCAGCAGTTTGAGACTAGAAGGGAGCACAGATACGCAGTATTTT.

The J gene is TRBJ2-3, the V gene TRBV7-9; the D gene is possibly TRBD2 (6 bases). This CDR3 is 21 amino acids long. Trimming stripped 5 bases from V and 4 bases from J, with 34 bases between. Germline V gene data show CDR1 as SEHNR and CDR2 as FQNEAQ (reference sequence). The CDR3 reads CASSPDWDPRDGGPVPDTQYF. CDR3 DNA sequence: TGTGCCAGCAGCCCAGATTGGGACCCCAGGGATGGAGGGCCAGTTCCAGATACGCAGTATTTT. Drawing the rest from reference TRBV7-9 and TRBJ2-3, the complete variable domain is DTGVSQNPRHKITKRGQNVTFRCDPISEHNRLYWYRQTLGQGPEFLTYFQNEAQLEKSRLLSDRFSAERPKGSFSTLEIQRTEQGDSAMYLCASSPDWDPRDGGPVPDTQYFGPGTRLTVL.

Only a few counts were recorded for this clonotype. The chain links TRBV20-1 to TRBJ1-1; D unresolved. The V end was cut by 0 bases, the J end by 3 bases, with 8 bases between. Germline CDR1 and CDR2: DFQATT and SNEGSKA (reference sequence). CDR3 size: 13 residues. This chain's CDR3 is CSARDPGYTEAFF. CDR3 nucleotide sequence: TGCAGTGCTAGAGACCCGGGCTACACTGAAGCTTTCTTT.

The genes are TRBV29-1 and TRBJ2-1; 9 positions agree with TRBD2. Germline V lookup: CDR1 SQVTM, CDR2 ANQGSEA. V shed 3 bases, J shed 5 bases, and the junction held 8 bases outside the gene matches. The CDR3 runs to 15 residues. The CDR3 nucleotides read TGCAGCGTTGATCCGGGACTAGCCCTCAACAATGAGCAGTTCTTC. Translation: CSVDPGLALNNEQFF.

This clonotype was seen a handful of times. The genes are TRBV5-1 and TRBJ2-3; the match to TRBD2 covers 10 bases. The CDR3 has 17 amino acids. The V and J ends lost 0 bases and 1 base, in that order; junction bases with no gene match: 5. CDR1 is SGHRS, CDR2 YFSETQ, per germline. CDR3 in amino acids: CASSLASGSRGTDTQYF. The CDR3, as DNA: TGCGCCAGCAGCTTGGCTAGCGGGAGCCGCGGCACAGATACGCAGTATTTT.